The 26 T cell receptor beta chains given below trace back to one sample, sequenced in a study of spatial heterogeneity in lung cancer. In TCRdb, the 5' RACE reads were re-called with MiXCR into one record per CDR3 protein. In the table there are 6,000 to 8,500 distinct CDR3 sequences, roughly 9.2% of which are singletons. Time point: sample taken at primary tumor resection. The specimen comprised PBMCs, sampled at surgery. Receptor source: a male donor with early-stage non-small cell lung cancer.

This clonotype was seen repeatedly, ten times or more. The V call is TRBV6-5, the J call TRBJ2-6; the D is unclear. The length of the CDR3 is 16 residues. With 2 bases removed from V and 0 bases from J, the gap between germline ends came to 8 bases. Germline CDR1 is MNHEY and CDR2 is SVGAGI. The CDR3 loop is CASSYGRFSGANVLTF. For the CDR3, the DNA is TGTGCCAGCAGTTACGGAAGATTCTCTGGGGCCAACGTCCTGACTTTC.

This clonotype was recorded many times. This rearrangement joins TRBV6-5 to TRBJ2-7; D may be TRBD1 (5 bases). Between the trimmed V and J ends, which lost 2 bases and 3 bases, there was a span of 11 bases. This CDR3 is 14 amino acids long. The germline CDR1 and CDR2 sequences are MNHEY and SVGAGI. The CDR3 protein is CASSYGQGVYEQYF. CDR3 coding DNA: TGTGCCAGCAGTTACGGGCAGGGTGTCTACGAGCAGTACTTC.

This clonotype was observed many times. The rearrangement joins TRBV7-9 to TRBJ1-2, with a tentative D call TRBD1 (5 bases). Germline-derived CDR1 and CDR2 are SEHNR and FQNEAQ (reference sequence). Between the trimmed V and J ends, which lost 1 base and 8 bases, there was a span of 14 bases. The CDR3 contains 14 residues. CDR3 protein: CASSLVRELGGYTF. The CDR3 DNA sequence: TGTGCCAGCAGCTTAGTCAGGGAGTTGGGCGGCTACACCTTC. The whole variable domain, filled in from reference TRBV7-9 and TRBJ1-2, reads DTGVSQNPRHKITKRGQNVTFRCDPISEHNRLYWYRQTLGQGPEFLTYFQNEAQLEKSRLLSDRFSAERPKGSFSTLEIQRTEQGDSAMYLCASSLVRELGGYTFGSGTRLTVV.

This clonotype was detected only a few times. J is TRBJ1-6 and V is TRBV7-2; 8 positions agree with TRBD1. Germline CDR1 is SGHTA and CDR2 is FQGNSA. The CDR3 consists of 15 residues. Germline trimming cut 0 bases from V and 8 bases from J; bases unmatched to any gene: 3. The CDR3 sequence: CASSLATTGDSPLHF. The DNA of the CDR3 is TGTGCCAGCAGCTTAGCGACGACAGGGGATTCACCCCTCCACTTT.

This clonotype was detected ten times or more. This rearrangement joins TRBV10-3 to TRBJ2-1, with D hard to call. The germline V gene encodes CDR1 ENHRY and CDR2 SYGVKD. This CDR3 has 12 residues. V lost 1 base, J lost 9 bases, and 7 bases lay in between. CDR3 sequence: CAISEWGAEQFF. As DNA, the CDR3 is TGTGCCATCAGTGAGTGGGGTGCTGAGCAGTTCTTC.

This clonotype showed up many times. The junction departs from the called germline gene at one end, perhaps through a read error. V and J are TRBV5-1 and TRBJ1-1; possible D gene TRBD1, 5 bases. Germline V gene lookup returns CDR1 SGHRS and CDR2 YFSETQ. The CDR3 is 15 amino acids. The CDR3 DNA sequence: TGCGCCAGCAACTTGGAGGTCAGGAGGGGCACTGAAGCTTTCTTT. Amino acids: CASNLEVRRGTEAFF.

This clonotype was recorded many times. V gene TRBV10-3 combines with J gene TRBJ2-7, with a weak D call TRBD2 (5 bases). Trimming cost V 6 bases and J 2 bases, with 11 bases left between them. The germline V gene encodes CDR1 ENHRY and CDR2 SYGVKD. The CDR3 runs 13 residues. The CDR3 region is CAIRTTGTYEQYF. The CDR3 region has the DNA TGTGCCATCAGGACGACGGGGACCTACGAGCAGTACTTC.

At least ten counts were recorded for this clonotype. The chain is built from TRBV19 and TRBJ2-7; no definite D call. This CDR3 is built from 13 residues. V lost 5 bases and J 3 bases, leaving 11 bases between the germline ends. Germline V gene sequence: CDR1 LNHDA, CDR2 SQIVND (reference sequence). This CDR3 is CASSSYGFYEQYF. The CDR3 DNA follows: TGTGCCAGTAGTTCTTACGGATTCTACGAGCAGTACTTC.

The sample holds many counts of this clonotype. The chain carries TRBV6-6 and TRBJ2-3; tentatively, D is TRBD2 (6 bases). Trimming cost V 0 bases and J 2 bases, with 18 bases left between them. This CDR3 is 18 amino acids long. Per germline, CDR1 MNHNY and CDR2 SVGAGI (reference sequence). The CDR3 nucleotides are TGTGCCAGCAGTTACTCGACCCGTAGCGGAACGACCACAGATACGCAGTATTTT. This gives the protein CASSYSTRSGTTTDTQYF.

In its sample, this clonotype was seen many times. J is TRBJ2-5 and V is TRBV20-1; perhaps D is TRBD1 or TRBD2 (5 bases each). Germline V gene data show CDR1 as DFQATT and CDR2 as SNEGSKA (reference sequence). Trimming took off 3 bases at V and 3 bases at J, with 17 bases between the two ends. The CDR3 covers 15 residues. CDR3 sequence reads: CSARARGPEKETQYF. CDR3 sequence (DNA): TGCAGTGCTAGGGCTCGGGGACCCGAGAAAGAGACCCAGTACTTC.

Many counts were recorded for this clonotype. The genes are TRBV24-1 and TRBJ2-7; 7 positions match TRBD2. V gave up 7 bases and J gave up 1 base; unmatched junction bases: 3. The germline V gene encodes CDR1 KGHDR and CDR2 SFDVKD. The CDR3 totals 13 residues. The CDR3 loop is CATSGGSSYEQYF. In DNA, the CDR3 is TGTGCCACCAGCGGCGGGAGTTCCTACGAGCAGTACTTC.

The table lists this clonotype with many counts. This chain links TRBV5-1 with TRBJ2-7; 7 nucleotides agree with TRBD2. The germline V gene encodes CDR1 SGHRS and CDR2 YFSETQ. The V gene end was trimmed by 4 bases and the J gene end by 6 bases; junction bases not matched to a gene: 16. The CDR3 spans 16 residues. The CDR3 sequence: CASSPQLRRGGGEQYF. The CDR3 DNA follows: TGCGCCAGCAGCCCGCAGTTGAGGCGCGGGGGAGGCGAGCAGTACTTC.

The chain combines TRBV27 with TRBJ1-5; TRBD1 might be the D (5 bases). Germline values: CDR1 MNHEY, CDR2 SMNVEV (reference sequence). The CDR3 extends over 15 amino acids. Trimming pared 3 bases from V and 0 bases from J, leaving 9 bases between. The CDR3 spells CASSFEGLSNQPQHF. Written as DNA, the CDR3 is TGTGCCAGCAGTTTTGAGGGGCTTAGCAATCAGCCCCAGCATTTT.

This clonotype was seen at least ten times. The J gene is TRBJ2-5, the V gene TRBV6-5, with 7 bases matching TRBD1. Trimming took 9 bases from V and 5 from J; bases not matched to a gene: 15. The CDR3 spans 15 residues. Germline CDR1 reads MNHEY; CDR2 reads SVGAGI. The CDR3 sequence: CASKVTGVFLETQYF. As DNA, the CDR3 is TGTGCCAGTAAAGTTACAGGGGTGTTTTTGGAGACCCAGTACTTC.

This clonotype showed up many times. The V call is TRBV5-1, the J call TRBJ2-3; D may match TRBD1 or TRBD2 (5 bases each). Germline V gene sequence: CDR1 SGHRS, CDR2 YFSETQ. Trimming shortened V by 0 bases and J by 4 bases, and 15 bases separated the two germline ends. This CDR3 has 16 residues. The CDR3 spells CASSLVGPTVADTQYF. CDR3 bases: TGCGCCAGCAGCTTGGTGGGACCGACGGTCGCAGATACGCAGTATTTT.

This clonotype has ten or more counts. The chain is built from TRBV28 and TRBJ1-6; TRBD1 matches 11 bases. Germline lookup yields CDR1 MDHEN and CDR2 SYDVKM. Unmatched junction bases numbered 9, after V lost 5 bases and J lost 6 bases. This CDR3 comprises 17 residues. The CDR3 DNA follows: TGTGCCAGCAGTATAGGACAGGGGGCGCTAAGTAATTCACCCCTCCACTTT. Encoded protein: CASSIGQGALSNSPLHF.

This clonotype was recorded many times. The genes are TRBV19 and TRBJ1-5; D call uncertain. The CDR3 totals 15 residues. Trimming took off 3 bases at V and 2 bases at J, with 11 bases between the two ends. Germline V gene data show CDR1 as LNHDA and CDR2 as SQIVND (reference sequence). The CDR3 DNA is TGTGCCAGTAGTATGGGGTCCGAGGGCAATCAGCCCCAGCATTTT. Its protein is CASSMGSEGNQPQHF.

This clonotype was counted at least ten times. CDR3 sequence reads: CASSPWGGRQETQYF. The CDR3 DNA sequence: TGTGCCAGCAGCCCATGGGGAGGAAGACAAGAGACCCAGTACTTC. The chain recombines TRBV5-5 with TRBJ2-5, with D possibly TRBD2 on 6 matching bases. Germline V gives CDR1 SGHKS, CDR2 YYEKEE (reference sequence). V was pared by 4 bases and J by 2 bases, with 15 bases between. The CDR3 loop spans 15 amino acids.

Ten or more counts support this clonotype. The CDR3 DNA sequence: TGTGCCAGCAGCGCCGAATTTGGACAGGGGAGAGGGGCAGATACGCAGTATTTT. Its protein is CASSAEFGQGRGADTQYF. The chain combines TRBV9 with TRBJ2-3; 9 nucleotides match TRBD1. Germline CDR1 is SGDLS and CDR2 is YYNGEE. The CDR3 runs 18 residues. V was pared by 3 bases and J by 4 bases, with 15 bases of the junction left unmatched.

In its sample, this clonotype was seen a few times. A read error may account for a junction end that differs from germline. V gene TRBV6-2 or TRBV6-3 combines with J gene TRBJ2-5; D ambiguous. There are 11 residues in the CDR3. The germline V gene encodes CDR1 MNHEY and CDR2 SVGEGT. Written as DNA, the CDR3 is TGTGCCAGCAGTTACCAGGAGACCCAGTACTTC. This codes for CASSYQETQYF.

This clonotype was seen repeatedly, ten times or more. The chain employs TRBV4-2 and TRBJ2-2; 12 positions match TRBD2. Germline loops: CDR1 LGHNA, CDR2 YNFKEQ. V gave up 0 bases and J gave up 2 bases; unmatched junction bases: 7. The CDR3 runs to 19 residues. CDR3 DNA: TGTGCCAGCAGCCAAGAGAGTCGACTAGCGGGAGCCAACACCGGGGAGCTGTTTTTT. Its translation is CASSQESRLAGANTGELFF.

Many counts were recorded for this clonotype. The chain joins TRBV30 to TRBJ2-7, with D possibly matching TRBD2 (6 bases). V lost 3 bases and J lost 1, with 10 bases in between. CDR1 and CDR2 from the germline V gene are GTSNPN and SVGIG (reference sequence). The CDR3 consists of 13 residues. DNA of the CDR3: TGTGCCTGGAGCCCGGGAGTGTCCTACGAGCAGTACTTC. Encoded protein: CAWSPGVSYEQYF.

This clonotype was seen ten or more times. This rearrangement joins TRBV9 to TRBJ1-1; D may be TRBD1 (5 bases). This CDR3 comprises 11 residues. CDR1 is SGDLS, CDR2 YYNGEE, per germline. Trimming cost V 7 bases and J 3 bases, with 7 bases left between them. CDR3 amino acids: CASGGDTEAFF. The CDR3 coding sequence is TGTGCCAGCGGGGGGGACACTGAAGCTTTCTTT.

This clonotype is medium-sized by share. J is TRBJ2-3 and V is TRBV9; TRBD1 matches at 12 bases. With 2 bases clipped from V and 4 bases from J, the junction kept 2 bases outside the gene matches. CDR3 length equals 15 residues. Germline values: CDR1 SGDLS, CDR2 YYNGEE. The CDR3 protein is CASSVGQGASDTQYF. The CDR3 coding sequence is TGTGCCAGCAGCGTGGGACAGGGGGCGTCAGATACGCAGTATTTT. Using reference TRBV9 and TRBJ2-3 for the parts outside the CDR3, the full variable domain is DSGVTQTPKHLITATGQRVTLRCSPRSGDLSVYWYQQSLDQGLQFLIQYYNGEERAKGNILERFSAQQFPDLHSELNLSSLELGDSALYFCASSVGQGASDTQYFGPGTRLTVL.

The J gene is TRBJ2-7, the V gene TRBV27; 8 bases fit TRBD2. V dropped 3 bases and J dropped 2; count of bases not matched to a gene: 9. The length of the CDR3 is 16 residues. CDR1 is MNHEY and CDR2 is SMNVEV in the germline V gene (reference sequence). The CDR3 sequence is CASSLYPGLVPYEQYF. Written as DNA, the CDR3 is TGTGCCAGCAGTTTGTACCCGGGACTAGTACCCTACGAGCAGTACTTC.

This clonotype was counted at least ten times. This chain joins TRBV24-1 and TRBJ2-3; D may be TRBD2 (6 bases). Germline V gene data show CDR1 as KGHDR and CDR2 as SFDVKD. V was cut by 5 bases and J by 0 bases, with 14 bases left in between. The CDR3 contains 16 residues. The DNA for the CDR3 is TGTGCCACCAGTGGGGTTAGCGGTCGGAGCACAGATACGCAGTATTTT. This encodes CATSGVSGRSTDTQYF.